The rows below give T cell receptor beta chains drawn from one sample of a study of T cell repertoires in cytomegalovirus infection. TCRdb reanalysed the reads using MiXCR and keeps one entry per CDR3 protein. The sample lists about 740,000 distinct CDR3 sequences, under 40% occurring once. The sample consisted of PBMCs. The receptors here all came from a human donor in good health (CMV status not recorded). Some clones in this sample may be carry-over from other donors' samples. The CDR3 runs from the conserved cysteine through the conserved F or W. D genes are given only for firm matches. The listing skips clone size in some rows; elsewhere it reads once, few, many or a size class.

length	V	size	J	D	CDR3	DNA
12	TRBV28	NA	TRBJ1-1	NA	CASGFWSTEAFF	TGTGCCAGCGGGTTCTGGAGCACTGAAGCTTTCTTT
12	TRBV7-8	few	TRBJ1-1	TRBD1	CASSPLTGDAFF	TGTGCCAGCAGCCCCTTGACAGGGGACGCTTTCTTT
15	TRBV28	NA	TRBJ2-2	NA	CASNFVDKNTGELFF	TGTGCCAGCAACTTCGTCGACAAGAACACCGGGGAGCTGTTTTTT
14	TRBV4-1	NA	TRBJ1-2	NA	CASSQDRDTYGYTF	TGCGCCAGCAGCCAAGACCGGGACACCTATGGCTACACCTTC
14	TRBV29-1	NA	TRBJ2-7	NA	CSVEVEGWGSEQYF	TGCAGCGTTGAGGTGGAAGGTTGGGGGAGCGAGCAGTACTTC
14	TRBV7-3	NA	TRBJ2-5	NA	CASSPDQHQETQYF	TGTGCCAGTTCCCCGGATCAGCACCAAGAGACCCAGTACTTC
14	TRBV28	NA	TRBJ2-7	NA	CASSLPRGFHEQYF	TGTGCCAGCAGTTTACCCCGCGGGTTCCACGAGCAGTACTTC
14	TRBV14	few	TRBJ2-5	NA	CASSQGGSGVTQYF	TGTGCCAGCAGCCAAGGGGGGAGCGGCGTGACCCAGTACTTC
11	TRBV28	NA	TRBJ1-1	NA	CASSHYREAFF	TGTGCCAGCAGTCACTACCGGGAAGCTTTCTTT
15	TRBV28	few	TRBJ2-2	NA	CASSHPWAGTGELFF	TGTGCCAGCAGCCACCCCTGGGCGGGGACCGGGGAGCTGTTTTTT
13	TRBV12-3/TRBV12-4	NA	TRBJ2-6	NA	CATSSPGANVLTF	TGTGCCACCTCAAGCCCTGGGGCCAACGTCCTGACTTTC
14	TRBV10-2	NA	TRBJ1-1	NA	CASKMGEINPEAFF	TGCGCCAGCAAGATGGGAGAGATAAATCCTGAAGCTTTCTTT
18	TRBV7-2	NA	TRBJ2-7	TRBD2	CASSLDQTSGGAVYEQYF	TGTGCCAGCAGCTTAGATCAGACTAGCGGGGGTGCAGTCTACGAGCAGTACTTC
13	TRBV7-8	NA	TRBJ2-7	NA	CSSSLGGSYEQYF	TGTTCCAGCAGCTTGGGGGGATCCTACGAGCAGTACTTC
18	TRBV11-2	NA	TRBJ2-3	TRBD2	CASSLELRVLAGTDTQYF	TGTGCCAGCAGCTTAGAGTTGAGGGTCCTAGCGGGCACAGATACGCAGTATTTT
15	TRBV27	NA	TRBJ2-7	NA	CASSLYPGGGYEQYF	TGTGCCAGCAGTTTATACCCGGGTGGCGGATACGAGCAGTACTTC
15	TRBV6-5	few	TRBJ2-2	TRBD2	CASSPGTSKTGELFF	TGTGCCAGCAGCCCCGGGACTAGTAAGACCGGGGAGCTGTTTTTT
14	TRBV10-3	NA	TRBJ2-3	NA	CAISDMPSTDTQYF	TGTGCCATCAGTGATATGCCTAGCACAGATACGCAGTATTTT
17	TRBV28	many	TRBJ2-5	TRBD2	CASSPGTSGRAIETQYF	TGTGCCAGCAGTCCGGGGACTAGCGGGAGGGCCATAGAGACCCAGTACTTC
14	TRBV29-1	NA	TRBJ2-1	TRBD2	CSVEVAGGSDEQFF	TGCAGCGTTGAAGTAGCGGGAGGATCGGATGAGCAGTTCTTC
12	TRBV19	NA	TRBJ2-7	TRBD1	CASRDRGYEQYF	TGTGCCAGTAGGGACAGGGGATACGAGCAGTACTTC
14	TRBV28	few	TRBJ1-5	NA	CASSLMFSNQPQHF	TGTGCCAGCAGTTTAATGTTTAGCAATCAGCCCCAGCATTTT
15	TRBV6-5	NA	TRBJ1-4	NA	CASQRVFFYGEKLFF	TGTGCCAGCCAACGGGTATTCTTTTATGGTGAAAAACTGTTTTTT
16	TRBV28	few	TRBJ1-3	TRBD1	CASSPSQGVTGNTIYF	TGTGCCAGCAGTCCCTCTCAGGGGGTAACTGGAAACACCATATATTTT
17	TRBV7-6	many	TRBJ1-3	NA	CASSLIGGELEANTIYF	TGTGCCAGCAGCTTAATTGGGGGGGAACTCGAGGCAAACACCATATATTTT
15	TRBV2	few	TRBJ1-1	NA	CASSPSSGGNTEAFF	TGTGCCAGCAGTCCTTCGAGCGGGGGGAACACTGAAGCTTTCTTT
14	TRBV18	few	TRBJ1-5	NA	CASSPRPNNQPQHF	TGTGCCAGCTCACCTCGCCCCAACAATCAGCCCCAGCATTTT
17	TRBV28	few	TRBJ2-3	NA	CASNSQGSRSPTDTQYF	TGTGCCAGCAATTCCCAAGGCAGCCGGAGCCCCACAGATACGCAGTATTTT
14	TRBV19	few	TRBJ1-5	NA	CASSTAINNQPQHF	TGTGCCAGTAGTACGGCCATTAACAATCAGCCCCAGCATTTT
15	TRBV28	NA	TRBJ2-5	TRBD2	CASSLSPGGGETQYF	TGTGCCAGCAGCCTGTCTCCTGGGGGGGGAGAGACCCAGTACTTC
15	TRBV5-6	NA	TRBJ2-5	NA	CASSLRGYWRETQYF	TGTGCCAGCAGCTTGAGGGGGTACTGGCGGGAGACCCAGTACTTC
16	TRBV4-2	few	TRBJ2-7	NA	CASSQSGGRAPHEQYF	TGTGCCAGCAGCCAATCAGGCGGGCGGGCCCCTCACGAGCAGTACTTC
13	TRBV6-8	NA	TRBJ1-4	NA	CARSYSKGGKLFF	TGTGCCAGAAGTTACTCGAAGGGGGGCAAACTGTTTTTT
14	TRBV24-1	few	TRBJ2-3	NA	CATSVAGGWDTQYF	TGTGCCACCAGTGTCGCCGGGGGCTGGGATACGCAGTATTTT
13	TRBV12-3/TRBV12-4	few	TRBJ2-7	NA	CASTTNVGREQYF	TGTGCCAGCACCACGAATGTCGGACGCGAGCAGTACTTC
15	TRBV18	NA	TRBJ2-3	NA	CASSPALARADTQYF	TGTGCCAGCTCACCAGCCCTCGCGCGGGCAGATACGCAGTATTTT
18	TRBV4-1	NA	TRBJ2-2	TRBD1	CASSTRTGFAEVGGELFF	TGTGCCAGCAGCACCCGGACAGGGTTCGCTGAGGTGGGCGGGGAGCTGTTTTTT
15	TRBV28	NA	TRBJ1-1	TRBD1	CASRSDRGANTEAFF	TGTGCCAGCAGATCCGACAGGGGTGCGAACACTGAAGCTTTCTTT
14	TRBV28	NA	TRBJ1-2	NA	CASVTHTGLNGYTF	TGTGCCAGCGTTACTCACACGGGCCTTAATGGCTACACCTTC
16	TRBV7-2	many	TRBJ1-2	TRBD1	CASSIQPGQGAGGYTF	TGTGCCAGCAGCATACAACCGGGACAGGGGGCGGGCGGCTACACCTTC
12	TRBV6-6	NA	TRBJ2-5	NA	CAKEDRGGTQYF	TGTGCCAAAGAGGACAGAGGGGGGACCCAGTACTTC
15	TRBV19	few	TRBJ1-3	NA	CASSILGGSGNTIYF	TGTGCCAGTAGTATACTCGGGGGAAGTGGAAACACCATATATTTT
15	TRBV20-1	NA	TRBJ2-3	NA	CSARDRYSGRDTQYF	TGCAGTGCTAGAGATCGGTACTCGGGGAGGGATACGCAGTATTTT
14	TRBV20-1	NA	TRBJ2-1	TRBD2	CSAGISGRDNEQFF	TGCAGTGCTGGAATTAGCGGGAGGGACAATGAGCAGTTCTTC
15	TRBV12-3/TRBV12-4	NA	TRBJ2-7	TRBD2	CASSLWVAGGGEQYF	TGTGCCAGCAGTTTGTGGGTAGCGGGAGGGGGAGAGCAGTACTTC
14	TRBV28	few	TRBJ2-5	NA	CASSLYRLRETQYF	TGTGCCAGCAGTTTGTACAGGTTGCGAGAGACCCAGTACTTC
15	TRBV29-1	few	TRBJ1-2	TRBD1	CSGSTGTGVGYGYTF	TGCAGCGGTTCAACCGGGACAGGGGTTGGCTATGGCTACACCTTC
14	TRBV29-1	few	TRBJ2-5	NA	CSVGMGTLQETQYF	TGCAGCGTGGGGATGGGGACACTTCAAGAGACCCAGTACTTC
15	TRBV28	few	TRBJ1-5	NA	CATRRRRYSNQPQHF	TGTGCCACCCGCCGGCGCCGATATAGCAATCAGCCCCAGCATTTT
17	TRBV19	NA	TRBJ1-5	TRBD1	CASSILGTGTSNQPQHF	TGTGCCAGTAGTATATTGGGGACAGGGACTAGCAATCAGCCCCAGCATTTT
13	TRBV20-1	few	TRBJ2-5	NA	CSASYGAEETQYF	TGCAGTGCTAGTTATGGAGCGGAAGAGACCCAGTACTTC
15	TRBV7-2	few	TRBJ1-2	TRBD1	CASSSRQGRNYGYTF	TGTGCCAGCAGCTCAAGACAGGGGAGGAACTATGGCTACACCTTC
15	TRBV19	few	TRBJ2-6	NA	CASSPTASGANVLTF	TGTGCCAGTAGCCCGACAGCCTCTGGGGCCAACGTCCTGACTTTC
14	TRBV28	few	TRBJ1-5	NA	CASSQDWGNQPQHF	TGTGCCAGCAGTCAGGACTGGGGCAATCAGCCCCAGCATTTT
14	TRBV6-6	many	TRBJ1-4	NA	CASSYFGTNEKLFF	TGTGCCAGCAGTTACTTCGGCACGAATGAAAAACTGTTTTTT
14	TRBV7-2	few	TRBJ1-1	NA	CASSPRSGEGRAFF	TGTGCCAGCAGCCCCCGGTCGGGGGAAGGTCGGGCTTTCTTT
13	TRBV6-1	once	TRBJ1-2	NA	CASSEAGYYGYTF	TGTGCCAGCAGTGAGGCGGGCTACTATGGCTACACCTTC
14	TRBV10-3	few	TRBJ1-1	NA	CAISDRAVNTEAFF	TGTGCCATCAGTGACAGGGCGGTGAACACTGAAGCTTTCTTT
11	TRBV10-3	NA	TRBJ2-1	NA	CAISEWELKFF	TGTGCCATCAGTGAATGGGAACTGAAGTTCTTC